A selection of T cell receptor beta chains follows, all from one sample in a study of control samples from healthy donors and cancer patients. Data came from immunoSEQ multiplex PCR; TCRdb stores just in-frame clones and leaves some out. The table records 170,000 or so clones, approximately 94% of them present only once. Sequencing was done on a sample of blood. Receptors originate from a young woman in good health. The CDR3 runs from the conserved cysteine through the conserved F or W. D genes are given only for firm matches. The listing skips clone size in some rows; elsewhere it reads once, few, many or a size class.

v_gene	d_gene	j_gene	abundance	CDR3aa	CDR3nt
TRBV9	TRBD2	TRBJ2-5	NA	CASSVGTSGGLIQETQYF	TGTGCCAGCAGCGTAGGGACTAGCGGGGGTCTGATTCAAGAGACCCAGTACTTC
TRBV21-1	NA	TRBJ1-3	NA	CASSKAGQRGNTIYF	TGTGCCAGCAGCAAAGCCGGCCAGCGAGGAAACACCATATATTTT
TRBV19	NA	TRBJ1-5	NA	CASSARWTHQPQHF	TGTGCCAGTAGCGCCAGGTGGACCCATCAGCCCCAGCATTTT
TRBV7-9	NA	TRBJ1-5	NA	CASNTGSSNQPQHF	TGTGCCAGCAACACAGGGTCTAGCAATCAGCCCCAGCATTTT
TRBV5-6	TRBD2	TRBJ2-5	NA	CASTFSGRGWTETQYF	TGTGCCAGCACCTTTAGCGGGAGGGGATGGACAGAGACCCAGTACTTC
TRBV11-3	NA	TRBJ1-2	NA	CASSLAYAPYGYTF	TGTGCCAGCAGCTTAGCTTACGCACCCTATGGCTACACCTTC
TRBV28	NA	TRBJ2-7	NA	CATWGHPNLEQYF	TGTGCCACCTGGGGACACCCAAATCTCGAGCAGTACTTC
TRBV15	NA	TRBJ1-2	NA	CATSRDPTGSDGYTF	TGTGCCACCAGCAGAGATCCCACAGGGTCAGATGGCTACACCTTC
TRBV6-5	NA	TRBJ1-1	NA	CASSREGTGATEAFF	TGTGCCAGCAGTAGGGAAGGGACTGGGGCCACTGAAGCTTTCTTT
TRBV11-2	NA	TRBJ1-4	NA	CASSPGLTGANEKLFF	TGTGCCAGCAGCCCGGGTCTGACAGGAGCTAATGAAAAACTGTTTTTT
TRBV7-2	TRBD1	TRBJ1-6	NA	CASSLALGDRVYKNNSPLHF	TGTGCCAGCAGCTTAGCGTTGGGGGACAGGGTATATAAGAATAATTCACCCCTCCACTTT
TRBV5-1	TRBD1	TRBJ2-2	NA	CASSVNRGNTGELFF	TGCGCCAGCAGCGTGAACAGGGGAAACACCGGGGAGCTGTTTTTT
TRBV4-1	TRBD2	TRBJ2-1	NA	CASSQGGRGNEQFF	TGCGCCAGCAGCCAAGGAGGGAGGGGCAATGAGCAGTTCTTC
TRBV10-3	NA	TRBJ1-2	NA	CAISGGQTNYGYTF	TGTGCCATCAGTGGCGGACAGACAAACTATGGCTACACCTTC
TRBV4-1	NA	TRBJ2-1	NA	CASSQGPQIETQFF	TGCGCCAGCAGCCAAGGCCCACAAATTGAGACGCAGTTCTTC
TRBV2	TRBD1	TRBJ2-5	NA	CASSGTGGGETQYF	TGTGCCAGCAGCGGGACAGGGGGCGGTGAGACCCAGTACTTC
TRBV29-1	TRBD2	TRBJ2-1	NA	CSVGNSIPRGGNEQFF	TGCAGCGTGGGAAACTCAATCCCACGGGGGGGGAATGAGCAGTTCTTC
TRBV14	NA	TRBJ2-3	NA	CASSPLRGTDTQYF	TGTGCCAGCAGCCCCCTTCGGGGCACAGATACGCAGTATTTT
TRBV7-3	NA	TRBJ2-3	NA	CASSPLSRRDTQYF	TGTGCCAGCAGCCCCCTGTCCCGGCGGGATACGCAGTATTTT
TRBV5-6	TRBD1	TRBJ1-4	NA	CASSLLGTGGEKLFF	TGTGCCAGCAGCTTGTTAGGGACAGGGGGAGAAAAACTGTTTTTT
TRBV3-1/TRBV3-2	TRBD1	TRBJ1-2	NA	CASSPRTGDYTF	TGTGCCAGCAGCCCTCGGACAGGGGACTACACCTTC
TRBV5-5	NA	TRBJ1-5	few	CASSRSGSNQPQHF	TGTGCCAGCAGCCGTTCAGGGTCCAATCAGCCCCAGCATTTT
TRBV7-2	NA	TRBJ2-7	NA	CASSQESALSYEQYF	TGTGCCAGCAGCCAAGAGTCGGCCCTTTCCTACGAGCAGTACTTC